Detailed here is one TCR beta chain. Authors' data handling: Nucleated cell number was recorded as an estimate derived from reference gene primer amplification. The table came from immunoSEQ multiplex PCR; TCRdb's copy has only in-frame clones and leaves some out. V and J calls and clone size come straight from that table; D and trimming were deduced from the DNA. The sample contains over 250,000 clones, 84% of which appear only once. Seattle's enrolled individuals joined amid active infection and were then monitored longitudinally. The entry originates in a study of blood T cell repertoires in COVID-19. Study details: Sites in the United States, Italy and Spain provided acute and convalescent COVID-19 samples.

CDR3 length: 15 amino acids. The V gene end was trimmed by 7 bases and the J gene end by 3 bases; junction bases not matched to a gene: 11. Germline V gene sequence: CDR1 SNHLY, CDR2 FYNNEI. The TCR comes from a human donor with COVID-19, enrolled during active disease. The donor label of this sample is uncertain. The sequenced sample was peripheral blood. The J gene is TRBJ2-7, the V gene TRBV2, with TRBD1 identical over 8 bases. CDR3 protein: CASTEGPGTGYEQYF. CDR3 DNA sequence: TGTGCCAGCACCGAGGGCCCCGGGACAGGCTACGAGCAGTACTTC.